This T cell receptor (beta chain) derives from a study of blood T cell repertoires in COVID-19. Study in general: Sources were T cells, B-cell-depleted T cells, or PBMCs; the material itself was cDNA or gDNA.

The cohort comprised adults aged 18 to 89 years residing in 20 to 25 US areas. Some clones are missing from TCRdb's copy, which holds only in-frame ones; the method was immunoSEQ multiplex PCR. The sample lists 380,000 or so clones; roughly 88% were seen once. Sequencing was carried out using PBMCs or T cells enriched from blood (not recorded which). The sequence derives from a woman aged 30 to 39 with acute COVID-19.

The CDR3 DNA sequence: TGTGCCACCAGTGGTTCATACAATAGCAATCAGCCCCAGCATTTT. As protein: CATSGSYNSNQPQHF. The chain couples TRBV24-1 to TRBJ1-5; no clear D. V gave up 5 bases and J gave up 0 bases, with 10 bases separating them. Germline lookup yields CDR1 KGHDR and CDR2 SFDVKD. The CDR3 contains 15 residues.